This T cell receptor beta chain came from a study of monozygotic twins with inflammatory bowel disease. This CDR3 comprises 12 residues. Looked up from germline, CDR1 is SEHNR and CDR2 is FQNEAQ (reference sequence). TCRdb reworked the 5' RACE reads into one entry per CDR3 protein, no DNA. The sample spans approximately 330,000 distinct CDR3 sequences; the ten largest clones claim under 2.5%. The TCR originated in a human donor with ulcerative colitis or Crohn's disease, or a healthy co-twin of an affected twin (not recorded which). The material sequenced was blood. The V call is TRBV7-9, the J call TRBJ1-1. CDR3: CASSLDPPEAFF.